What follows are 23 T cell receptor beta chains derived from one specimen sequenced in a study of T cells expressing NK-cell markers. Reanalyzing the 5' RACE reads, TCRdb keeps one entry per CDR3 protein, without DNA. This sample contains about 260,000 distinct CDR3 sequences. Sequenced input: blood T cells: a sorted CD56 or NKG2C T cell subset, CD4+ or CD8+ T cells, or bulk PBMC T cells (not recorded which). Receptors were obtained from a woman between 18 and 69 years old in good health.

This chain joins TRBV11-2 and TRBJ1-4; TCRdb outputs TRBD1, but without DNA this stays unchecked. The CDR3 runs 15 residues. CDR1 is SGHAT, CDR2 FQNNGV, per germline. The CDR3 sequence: CASSLDHRGPEKLFF.

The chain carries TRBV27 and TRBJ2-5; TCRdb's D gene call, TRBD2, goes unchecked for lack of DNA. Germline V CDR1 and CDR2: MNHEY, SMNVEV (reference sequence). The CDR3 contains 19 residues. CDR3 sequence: CASSLWGLAGGPPGETQYF.

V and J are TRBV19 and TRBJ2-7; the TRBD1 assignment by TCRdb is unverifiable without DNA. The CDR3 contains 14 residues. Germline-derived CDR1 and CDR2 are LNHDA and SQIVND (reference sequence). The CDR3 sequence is CASTAQGASYEQYF.

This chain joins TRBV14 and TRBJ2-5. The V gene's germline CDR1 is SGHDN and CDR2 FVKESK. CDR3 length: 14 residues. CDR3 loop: CASSQGHYQETQYF.

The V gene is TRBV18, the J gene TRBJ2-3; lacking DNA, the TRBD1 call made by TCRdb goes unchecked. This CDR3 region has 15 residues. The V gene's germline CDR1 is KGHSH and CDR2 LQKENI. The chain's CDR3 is CASSPRTGSTDTQYF.

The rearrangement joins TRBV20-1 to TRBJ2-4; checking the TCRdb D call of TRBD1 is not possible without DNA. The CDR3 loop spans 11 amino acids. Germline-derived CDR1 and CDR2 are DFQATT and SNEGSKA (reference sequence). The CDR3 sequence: CSAQGKNIQYF.

The CDR3 reads CATAGVRNGYTF. This sequence joins TRBV12-3 or TRBV12-4 and TRBJ1-2; TCRdb names TRBD1, which stays unverified in the absence of DNA. The CDR3 runs 12 residues.

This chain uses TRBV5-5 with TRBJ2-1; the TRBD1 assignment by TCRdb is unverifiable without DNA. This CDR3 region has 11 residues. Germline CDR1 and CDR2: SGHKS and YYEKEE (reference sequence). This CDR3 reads CASSLGQGGFF.

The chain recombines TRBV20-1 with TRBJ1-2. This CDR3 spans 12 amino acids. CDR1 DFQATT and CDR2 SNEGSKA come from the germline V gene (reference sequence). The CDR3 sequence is CSASRANYGYTF.

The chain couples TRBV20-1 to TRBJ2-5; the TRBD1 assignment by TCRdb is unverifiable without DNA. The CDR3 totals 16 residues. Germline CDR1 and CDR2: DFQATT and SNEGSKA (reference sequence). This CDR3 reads CSARDLGQGGEETQYF.

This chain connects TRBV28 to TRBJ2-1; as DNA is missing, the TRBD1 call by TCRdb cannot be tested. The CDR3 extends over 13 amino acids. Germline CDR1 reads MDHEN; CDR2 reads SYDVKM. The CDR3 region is CASSPPGHHEQFF. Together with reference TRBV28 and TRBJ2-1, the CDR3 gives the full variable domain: DVKVTQSSRYLVKRTGEKVFLECVQDMDHENMFWYRQDPGLGLRLIYFSYDVKMKEKGDIPEGYSVSREKKERFSLILESASTNQTSMYLCASSPPGHHEQFFGPGTRLTVL.

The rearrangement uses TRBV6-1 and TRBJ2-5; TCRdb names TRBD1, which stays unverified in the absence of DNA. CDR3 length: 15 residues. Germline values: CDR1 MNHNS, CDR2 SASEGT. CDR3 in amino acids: CASNPDRGRKETQYF.

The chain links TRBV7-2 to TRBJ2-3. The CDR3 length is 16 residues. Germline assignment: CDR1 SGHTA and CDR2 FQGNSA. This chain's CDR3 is CASSLVPGSSTDTQYF.

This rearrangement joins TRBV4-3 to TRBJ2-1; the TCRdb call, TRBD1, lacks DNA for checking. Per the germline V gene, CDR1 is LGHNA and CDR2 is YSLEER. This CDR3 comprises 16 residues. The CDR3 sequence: CASSLHVGARGNEQFF.

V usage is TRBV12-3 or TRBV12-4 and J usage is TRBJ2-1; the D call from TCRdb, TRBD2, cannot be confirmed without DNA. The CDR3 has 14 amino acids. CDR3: CASRLSLVINEQFF.

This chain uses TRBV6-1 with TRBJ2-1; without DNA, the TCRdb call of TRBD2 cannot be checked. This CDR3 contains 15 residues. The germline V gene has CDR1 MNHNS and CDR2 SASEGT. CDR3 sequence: CASRRTDFSYNEQFF.

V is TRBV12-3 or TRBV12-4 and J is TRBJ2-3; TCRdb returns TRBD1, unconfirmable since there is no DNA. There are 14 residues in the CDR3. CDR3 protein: CASSSPTSTDTQYF.

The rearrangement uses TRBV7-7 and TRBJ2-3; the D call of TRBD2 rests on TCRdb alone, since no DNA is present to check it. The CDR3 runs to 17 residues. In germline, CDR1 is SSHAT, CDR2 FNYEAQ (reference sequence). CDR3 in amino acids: CASSLGTSGRSTDTQYF.

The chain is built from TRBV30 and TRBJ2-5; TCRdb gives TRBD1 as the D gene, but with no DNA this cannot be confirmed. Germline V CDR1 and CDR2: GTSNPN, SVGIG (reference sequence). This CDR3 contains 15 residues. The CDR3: CAWSVRGTGKETQYF. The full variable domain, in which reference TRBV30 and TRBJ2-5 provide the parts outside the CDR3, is SQTIHQWPATLVQPVGSPLSLECTVEGTSNPNLYWYRQAAGRGLQLLFYSVGIGQISSEVPQNLSASRPQDRQFILSSKKLLLSDSGFYLCAWSVRGTGKETQYFGPGTRLLVL.

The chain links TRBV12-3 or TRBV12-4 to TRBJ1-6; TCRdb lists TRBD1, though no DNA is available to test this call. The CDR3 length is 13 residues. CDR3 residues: CASRGGWISPLHF.

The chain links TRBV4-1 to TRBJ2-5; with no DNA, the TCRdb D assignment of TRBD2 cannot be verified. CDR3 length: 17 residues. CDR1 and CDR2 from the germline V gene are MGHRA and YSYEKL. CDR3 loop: CASSQADLGLAGGPQYF.

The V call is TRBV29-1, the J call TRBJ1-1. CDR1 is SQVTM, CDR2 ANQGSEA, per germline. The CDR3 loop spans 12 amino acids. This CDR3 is CSGSGRDTEAFF.

CDR3 loop: CASSPLTGLLAGGTDTQYF. The V gene is TRBV4-2, the J gene TRBJ2-3; without DNA, the TCRdb call of TRBD2 cannot be checked. Germline V gene lookup returns CDR1 LGHNA and CDR2 YNFKEQ. The CDR3 length is 19 residues.